A single sample gave rise to the 10 T cell receptor beta chains below, sequenced in a study of tumor and adjacent non-tumor tissue in lung cancer. The template was RNA from unsorted bulk tissue. A modified ARM-PCR protocol with three rounds of nested PCR amplified TCRbeta. TCRdb passed the multiplex PCR reads through MiXCR, listing each CDR3 protein once. The sample has roughly 200,000 distinct CDR3 sequences, over 55% seen once. Sequenced input: lung tumor tissue. These receptors were obtained from a man in his sixties with non-small cell lung cancer.

In this sample, this clonotype turned up a few times. This may be a read error, as it is one base from a much larger clone. V is TRBV20-1 and J is TRBJ1-1; weak D call: TRBD1 (5 bases). The CDR3 totals 15 residues. Looked up from germline, CDR1 is DFQATT and CDR2 is SNEGSKA (reference sequence). The CDR3 bases are TGCAGTGCTAGTGGCTGGGGGTCCATGAACACTGAAGCTTCCTTT. Residues: CSASGWGSMNTEASF.

The V gene is TRBV20-1, the J gene TRBJ2-5, with TRBD2 identical over 8 bases. V was clipped by 5 bases and J by 2 bases; unmatched bases: 10. The CDR3 extends over 15 amino acids. Germline-derived CDR1 and CDR2 are DFQATT and SNEGSKA (reference sequence). CDR3 in amino acids: CSAETPAGAQETQYF. The CDR3 coding sequence is TGCAGTGCTGAGACACCAGCGGGGGCACAAGAGACCCAGTACTTC.

V usage is TRBV28 and J usage is TRBJ1-2; D gene uncertain. The CDR3 extends over 13 amino acids. Germline V gene lookup returns CDR1 MDHEN and CDR2 SYDVKM. The ends were cut back, 6 bases at V and 8 bases at J, with 16 bases in the middle. In DNA form, the CDR3 reads TGTGCCAGCAGGCAATATGTCGGCTCGGGCTACACCTTC. Translating it yields CASRQYVGSGYTF.

V and J are TRBV5-4 and TRBJ2-2; TRBD2 matches at 7 bases. V gave up 4 bases and J gave up 7 bases; unmatched junction bases: 13. CDR1 and CDR2 (germline): SGHNT, YYREEE (reference sequence). The CDR3 consists of 16 residues. The CDR3 loop reads CASSRPSGSLNGELFF. Written as DNA, the CDR3 is TGTGCCAGCAGCCGTCCTAGCGGCTCACTCAACGGGGAGCTGTTTTTT.

This chain joins TRBV10-3 and TRBJ2-3; D gene ambiguous. V lost 6 bases and J lost 5, with 18 bases in between. CDR1 ENHRY and CDR2 SYGVKD come from the germline V gene. This CDR3 is 15 amino acids long. This CDR3 is CAISDPRKIEDTQYF. The CDR3 DNA sequence: TGTGCCATCAGCGACCCTCGAAAGATTGAAGATACGCAGTATTTT.

A word on this clonotype: With a much larger clone just one base away, this may be a read error. This chain links TRBV5-1 with TRBJ2-3; D may match TRBD1 or TRBD2 (5 bases each). Trimming pared 3 bases from V and 2 bases from J, leaving 7 bases between. In germline, CDR1 is SGHRS, CDR2 YFSETQ. CDR3 length equals 13 residues. The CDR3 region is CASSWGITDTQYF. CDR3 in DNA: TGCGCCAGCAGCTGGGGGATCACAGATACGCAGTATTTT. The full variable domain, in which reference TRBV5-1 and TRBJ2-3 provide the parts outside the CDR3, is KAGVTQTPRYLIKTRGQQVTLSCSPISGHRSVSWYQQTPGQGLQFLFEYFSETQRNKGNFPGRFSGRQFSNSRSEMNVSTLELGDSALYLCASSWGITDTQYFGPGTRLTVL.

For this clonotype: At one end the junction does not follow the germline gene, possibly because of a read error. The chain joins TRBV11-3 to TRBJ2-1; a possible D gene is TRBD2 (6 bases). Germline CDR1 and CDR2: SGHNT and YENEEA. The CDR3 length is 14 residues. The CDR3: CGSSLGGKNIGQFF. The CDR3 nucleotides read TGTGGCAGCAGCTTAGGCGGGAAAAACATTGGGCAGTTCTTC.

Concerning this clonotype: It may be a read error: a sequence one base away is much more abundant. The V gene is TRBV6-1, the J gene TRBJ1-2; a weak D match, TRBD1 (6 bases). The V end was cut by 6 bases, the J end by 4 bases, with 12 bases between. Germline V CDR1 and CDR2: MNHNS, SASEGT. The CDR3 totals 13 residues. CDR3 region: CASRSTGTYGYTF. CDR3 in DNA: TGTGCCAGCAGATCAACAGGGACCTATGGCTACACCTTC.

The rearrangement uses TRBV4-1 and TRBJ2-7; D unresolved. CDR1 MGHRA and CDR2 YSYEKL come from the germline V gene. V lost 1 base and J 4 bases, leaving 11 bases between the germline ends. The CDR3 is made up of 14 amino acids. The chain's CDR3 is CASSQGTVGYEQYF. CDR3 bases: TGCGCCAGCAGCCAAGGCACAGTGGGATACGAGCAGTACTTC.

This clonotype was picked up one time. Since a much larger clone is just one base distant, this may be a read error. The chain joins TRBV6-6 to TRBJ1-1; 7 nucleotides align to TRBD1. This CDR3 has 15 amino acids. Germline loops: CDR1 MNHNY, CDR2 SVGAGI (reference sequence). The trim removed 6 bases at V and 5 bases at J, leaving 12 bases unmatched. CDR3 residues: CASRGAGGHGTEAFF. In DNA, the CDR3 is TGTGCCAGCAGGGGGGCAGGGGGACACGGGACTGAAGCTTTCTTT.